This T cell receptor beta chain was captured by sequencing in a study of cytomegalovirus exposure and HLA in healthy donors. Broader study findings: As a later analysis showed, several of the most significant clusters appeared to be linked to common viral pathogens.

13 Jbeta primers and 60 Vbeta primers were used for the PCR. Sequenced by immunoSEQ multiplex PCR; TCRdb stores in-frame clones only, minus some. The sample table sets out 150,000 or so clones. Notes on this clone: Its antigen is not identified.

This CDR3 spans 15 amino acids. Trimming stripped 5 bases from V and 5 bases from J, with 18 bases between. Germline V CDR1 and CDR2: LNHDA, SQIVND (reference sequence). The J gene is TRBJ1-2, the V gene TRBV19, with no clear D. This TCR was sampled from a woman between 50 and 59 years old in good health and CMV-seronegative. Input material: PBMCs. The CDR3 nucleotides are TGTGCCAGTAGTCCCGCATCTACAGCTTCGTATGGCTACACCTTC. Translating it yields CASSPASTASYGYTF.